Detailed here is one T cell receptor beta chain. Its antigen is unidentified. V trimming: 0 bases; J trimming: 6 bases; junction bases outside the gene matches: 6. Germline loops: CDR1 ENHRY, CDR2 SYGVKD. The CDR3 runs 16 residues. The source of the sample is a study of T cells in Graves' hyperthyroidism and ophthalmopathy. Amplified TCR beta CDR3 regions derived from RNA transcripts. A first-round RT-PCR of the TCR CDR3 used the HTBI primer set. From the multiplex PCR reads, TCRdb called clonotypes with MiXCR, one entry per CDR3 protein. The table has just under 750,000 distinct CDR3 sequences, around 40% seen once; the top ten hold more than 25%. Study-level points and caveats: Appearing also in blood were most of the thyroid clonotypes expanded above 0.001.

The sequence was obtained from a woman between 40 and 50 years old with Graves' hyperthyroidism. The J gene is TRBJ1-2, the V gene TRBV10-3, with 11 bases lining up with TRBD1. The sample taken for sequencing was blood. The CDR3 reads CAISESGTGGANGYTF. The CDR3 region has the DNA TGTGCCATCAGTGAGTCGGGGACAGGGGGAGCGAATGGCTACACCTTC.